The rows below give T cell receptor beta chains drawn from one sample of a study of T cell repertoires in cytomegalovirus infection. MiXCR, applied by TCRdb to the reads, yields one record per CDR3 protein. The sample lists 300,000 or so distinct CDR3 sequences; under 30% were seen once. The sequencing sample was made of PBMCs. These receptor sequences come from a human donor in good health (CMV status not recorded). Some clones in this sample may be carry-over from other donors' samples. CDR3s include the opening cysteine and the closing phenylalanine or tryptophan. D genes are given only for firm matches. Size is omitted from some rows. Given values are once, few, many or a class for expanded clones.

>TRBJ2-3|-|TRBD1|TRBV29-1
CSTHRGRTDTQYF
TGCAGCACACACAGGGGGCGGACAGATACGCAGTATTTT
>TRBJ2-7|-|-|TRBV27
CASSLSGIGPFEQYF
TGTGCCAGCAGTTTATCCGGTATTGGTCCTTTCGAGCAGTACTTC
>TRBJ1-5|few|TRBD1|TRBV20-1
CSARDRKLPGQGDQPQHF
TGCAGTGCTAGAGATCGAAAGTTACCGGGGCAGGGGGATCAGCCCCAGCATTTT
>TRBJ2-5|many|TRBD2|TRBV7-2
CASSLNAGGGETQYF
TGTGCCAGCAGCTTAAACGCGGGGGGGGGAGAGACCCAGTACTTC
>TRBJ2-7|-|TRBD1|TRBV7-6
CASSSLIDRGGYEQYF
TGTGCCAGCAGCTCTCTTATTGACAGGGGAGGCTACGAGCAGTACTTC
>TRBJ2-3|many|TRBD2|TRBV6-2/TRBV6-3
CASRTRSGTSGADTQYF
TGTGCCAGCAGAACTCGGTCCGGGACTAGCGGAGCAGATACGCAGTATTTT
>TRBJ2-3|-|-|TRBV6-6
CASRTGGNQPQYF
TGTGCCAGCAGAACAGGAGGCAATCAGCCCCAGTATTTT
>TRBJ2-3|few|-|TRBV7-2
CASRITGTQYF
TGTGCCAGCAGGATAACAGGGACGCAGTATTTT
>TRBJ2-2|few|TRBD2|TRBV9
CASSVPAGGRTGELFF
TGTGCCAGCAGCGTACCCGCGGGGGGAAGAACCGGGGAGCTGTTTTTT
>TRBJ1-5|-|TRBD1|TRBV7-2
CASSLQGGGNQPQHF
TGTGCCAGCAGCCTGCAGGGGGGAGGCAATCAGCCCCAGCATTTT
>TRBJ2-1|few|TRBD2|TRBV28
CASSLVVLAELNSYNEQFF
TGTGCCAGCAGTTTGGTGGTACTAGCGGAACTAAACTCCTACAATGAGCAGTTCTTC
>TRBJ2-1|many|-|TRBV7-2
CASSLARDSYNEQFF
TGTGCCAGCAGCTTAGCTAGAGACTCCTACAATGAGCAGTTCTTC
>TRBJ2-4|many|-|TRBV7-2
CASSLYGGAGIQYF
TGTGCCAGCAGCTTATATGGGGGCGCAGGCATTCAGTACTTC
>TRBJ2-7|-|-|TRBV7-3
CASSRGQGKYEQYF
TGTGCCAGCAGTAGAGGGCAGGGCAAGTACGAGCAGTACTTC
>TRBJ2-5|many|-|TRBV14
CASSQDWETQYF
TGTGCCAGCAGCCAAGATTGGGAGACCCAGTACTTC
>TRBJ1-2|-|-|TRBV11-2
CASSLASSGGYGYTF
TGTGCCAGCAGCTTAGCCAGTTCCGGAGGGTATGGCTACACCTTC
>TRBJ1-3|many|-|TRBV28
CAARLGGYSGNTIYF
TGTGCCGCGCGTCTGGGGGGTTACTCTGGAAACACCATATATTTT
>TRBJ1-1|-|-|TRBV28
CASINPTEAFF
TGTGCCAGCATAAACCCCACTGAAGCTTTCTTT
>TRBJ1-1|-|-|TRBV10-3
CAISPATNTEAFF
TGTGCCATCAGCCCCGCCACGAACACTGAAGCTTTCTTT
>TRBJ1-4|-|TRBD1|TRBV10-3
CASSERGREKQFF
TGTGCCAGCTCGGAGAGGGGGCGTGAAAAACAGTTTTTT
>TRBJ1-4|few|-|TRBV7-6
CASSLGIQGTEKLFF
TGTGCCAGCAGCTTAGGTATCCAGGGAACTGAAAAACTGTTTTTT
>TRBJ1-3|many|-|TRBV28
CASSRFELAGNTIYF
TGTGCCAGCAGTCGTTTCGAGTTGGCTGGAAACACCATATATTTT
>TRBJ1-5|-|TRBD1|TRBV29-1
CSVGGTDNQPQHF
TGCAGCGTTGGCGGGACAGACAATCAGCCCCAGCATTTT
>TRBJ2-7|few|-|TRBV29-1
CSVEVISYEQYF
TGCAGCGTTGAAGTCATCTCCTACGAGCAGTACTTC
>TRBJ1-2|-|-|TRBV12-3/TRBV12-4
CASSFQDNYGYTF
TGTGCCAGCAGTTTCCAGGATAACTATGGCTACACCTTC
>TRBJ1-2|-|-|TRBV20-1
CSARDTSDYTF
TGCAGTGCTAGAGATACTTCGGATTACACCTTC
>TRBJ2-4|-|-|TRBV6-6
CASSLHSGGTDKNIQYF
TGTGCCAGCAGTCTCCACTCTGGGGGGACAGACAAAAACATTCAGTACTTC
>TRBJ1-4|many|-|TRBV28
CASSPPGTTNEKLFF
TGTGCCAGCTCCCCTCCCGGGACAACTAATGAAAAACTGTTTTTT
>TRBJ2-1|many|TRBD2|TRBV7-9
CASSPPGGSNEQFF
TGTGCCAGCAGCCCCCCGGGGGGGAGCAATGAGCAGTTCTTC
>TRBJ2-7|-|-|TRBV6-6
CASSYRSRGSGEQYF
TGTGCCAGCAGTTACCGATCTAGGGGATCAGGCGAGCAGTACTTC
>TRBJ2-5|-|-|TRBV11-2
CASSKQDFQETQYF
TGTGCCAGCAGCAAACAGGACTTTCAAGAGACCCAGTACTTC
>TRBJ1-4|-|TRBD1|TRBV5-4
CASSSWGQSNEKLFF
TGTGCCAGCAGCTCCTGGGGACAGTCGAATGAAAAACTGTTTTTT
>TRBJ2-1|many|-|TRBV7-2
CASSGFETYNEQFF
TGTGCCAGCAGCGGATTCGAGACGTACAATGAGCAGTTCTTC
>TRBJ1-4|few|TRBD1|TRBV9
CASSEGTGTTNEKLFF
TGTGCCAGCAGCGAGGGGACAGGAACAACTAATGAAAAACTGTTTTTT
>TRBJ2-3|-|-|TRBV29-1
CSAWTLRTDTQYF
TGCAGCGCATGGACATTGCGCACAGATACGCAGTATTTT
>TRBJ2-7|many|-|TRBV7-6
CASSLGQFYEQYF
TGTGCCAGCAGCCTAGGACAGTTCTACGAGCAGTACTTC
>TRBJ2-7|-|-|TRBV2
CASRNDRSSYEQYF
TGTGCCAGCAGAAACGACAGGAGCTCCTACGAGCAGTACTTC
>TRBJ2-1|many|TRBD2|TRBV11-2
CASRIGAGGPNEQFF
TGTGCCAGCAGAATTGGGGCGGGGGGGCCTAATGAGCAGTTCTTC
>TRBJ2-7|many|TRBD2|TRBV7-2
CASSLTASGSYEQYF
TGTGCCAGCAGCTTAACGGCTAGCGGCTCCTACGAGCAGTACTTC
>TRBJ2-1|few|-|TRBV7-2
CASRAIYNEQFF
TGTGCCAGCAGGGCCATATACAATGAGCAGTTCTTC
>TRBJ2-1|few|TRBD1|TRBV19
CASSISGTGIYNEQFF
TGTGCCAGTAGTATATCCGGGACAGGTATATACAATGAGCAGTTCTTC
>TRBJ2-2|-|-|TRBV5-6
CASSVMGQGTNTGELFF
TGTGCCAGCAGTGTGATGGGCCAGGGCACGAACACCGGGGAGCTGTTTTTT
>TRBJ2-1|-|TRBD2|TRBV5-4
CASSSSSGSLTRSYNEQFF
TGTGCCAGCAGCTCCTCTAGCGGGAGCCTGACGAGGTCCTACAATGAGCAGTTCTTC
>TRBJ2-3|few|-|TRBV11-3
CASGNGGSTDTQYF
TGTGCCAGCGGGAATGGCGGATCCACAGATACGCAGTATTTT
>TRBJ2-3|many|-|TRBV7-2
CASSWDLPSDTQYF
TGTGCCAGCAGCTGGGACTTACCGTCCGATACGCAGTATTTT
>TRBJ1-2|few|-|TRBV12-5
CASGLRGRVYLGYGYTF
TGTGCTAGTGGTTTGCGGGGCAGGGTATACCTTGGCTATGGCTACACCTTC
>TRBJ1-2|few|-|TRBV19
CASSSGRGKRRVTF
TGTGCCAGTAGCTCGGGCAGGGGTAAAAGAAGGGTCACCTTC
>TRBJ2-1|few|TRBD2|TRBV19
CASSTSRSGGAWQFF
TGTGCCAGTAGTACCTCTAGGAGCGGGGGGGCCTGGCAGTTCTTC
>TRBJ1-4|many|TRBD1|TRBV28
CASNRGREKLFF
TGTGCCAGCAACAGGGGCCGGGAAAAACTGTTTTTT
>TRBJ1-4|many|TRBD1|TRBV7-2
CASGRDRVDEKLFF
TGTGCCAGCGGCCGGGACAGGGTGGATGAAAAACTGTTTTTT
>TRBJ1-5|many|-|TRBV7-2
CASNSLGGPQHF
TGTGCCAGCAACTCATTGGGGGGGCCCCAGCATTTT
>TRBJ2-1|many|TRBD1|TRBV7-2
CASSVRGQGAREQFF
TGTGCCAGCAGCGTTCGAGGACAGGGGGCGCGTGAGCAGTTCTTC
>TRBJ2-1|few|TRBD1|TRBV6-2/TRBV6-3
CASSYGQGSDEQFF
TGTGCCAGCAGTTACGGACAGGGGAGCGATGAGCAGTTCTTC
>TRBJ1-5|-|-|TRBV19
CAVGQNQPQHF
TGTGCCGTGGGGCAAAATCAGCCCCAGCATTTT
>TRBJ2-7|few|TRBD1|TRBV6-6
CASRGQGAYEQYF
TGTGCCAGCAGAGGACAGGGTGCCTACGAGCAGTACTTC
>TRBJ2-1|-|TRBD1|TRBV6-4
CASSLRGTGIDEQFF
TGTGCCAGCAGCCTCAGAGGGACAGGGATAGATGAGCAGTTCTTC
>TRBJ2-7|once|TRBD2|TRBV5-3
CASSPVGGGGGEQYF
TGTGCCAGCAGCCCCGTCGGGGGGGGGGGGGGCGAGCAGTACTTC
>TRBJ2-3|-|-|TRBV29-1
CSVMSGPDTQYF
TGCAGCGTTATGTCGGGCCCAGATACGCAGTATTTT
>TRBJ2-7|-|-|TRBV24-1
CATRATVTYEQYF
TGTGCCACCAGGGCGACGGTCACCTACGAGCAGTACTTC